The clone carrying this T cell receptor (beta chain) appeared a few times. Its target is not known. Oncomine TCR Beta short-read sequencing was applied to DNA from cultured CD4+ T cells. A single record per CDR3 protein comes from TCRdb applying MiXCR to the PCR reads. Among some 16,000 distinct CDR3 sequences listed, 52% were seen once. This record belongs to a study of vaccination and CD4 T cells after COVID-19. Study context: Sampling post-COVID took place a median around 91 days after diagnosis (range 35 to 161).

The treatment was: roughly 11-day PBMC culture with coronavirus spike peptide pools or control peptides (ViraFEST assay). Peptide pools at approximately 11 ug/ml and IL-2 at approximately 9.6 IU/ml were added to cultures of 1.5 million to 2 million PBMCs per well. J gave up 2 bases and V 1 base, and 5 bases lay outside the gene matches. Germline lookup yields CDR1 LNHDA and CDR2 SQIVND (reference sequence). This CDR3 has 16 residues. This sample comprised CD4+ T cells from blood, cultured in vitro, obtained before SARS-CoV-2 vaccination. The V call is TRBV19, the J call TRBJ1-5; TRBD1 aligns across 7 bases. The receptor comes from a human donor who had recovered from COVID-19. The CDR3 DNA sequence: TGTGCCAGTAGTATAGGGGGGCAGGGGGGCAATCAGCCCCAGCATTTT. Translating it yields CASSIGGQGGNQPQHF.